This T cell receptor (beta chain) was found in a study of PD-1 and CTLA-4 blockade in melanoma. Clones were read by immunoSEQ multiplex PCR, and TCRdb kept only the in-frame ones, dropping some. The profile shows about 16,000 clones, about 71% of them singletons. The CDR3 is 14 residues long. Germline lookup yields CDR1 MNHEY and CDR2 SVGAGI. The V and J ends lost 6 bases and 2 bases respectively, with 13 bases between them. The clonotype originates from a human donor with melanoma. Material: CD8+ T cells from peripheral blood, obtained from a patient given anti-PD-1 treatment. J is TRBJ1-2 and V is TRBV6-5; a weak D match, TRBD1 (6 bases). The CDR3 DNA reads as TGTGCCAGCAGCGGGGACATTTGGAACTATGGCTACACCTTC. Translation gives CASSGDIWNYGYTF.